These 7 T cell receptor beta chains share one sample of origin, sequenced in a study of glioma-infiltrating T cells. The iRepertoire nested amplicon-rescue multiplex PCR amplified TCR alpha and beta CDR3s from RNA. TCRdb re-called the multiplex PCR reads with MiXCR, one entry per CDR3 protein. The sample carries approximately 110,000 distinct CDR3 sequences, approximately 25% recorded once. The sample was glioma tissue, nonneoplastic brain tissue, or PBMCs (not recorded which). The receptors shown here come from a human donor with low-grade glioma or glioblastoma, undergoing nonglioma brain surgery, or in good health (not recorded which).

This clonotype showed up many times. This chain connects TRBV6-1 to TRBJ2-7; D gene ambiguous. CDR3 length: 14 amino acids. V was clipped by 2 bases and J by 0 bases, with 8 bases between them. Germline V CDR1 and CDR2: MNHNS, SASEGT. CDR3 coding DNA: TGTGCCAGCAGTGAACGGACGGGCTCCTACGAGCAGTACTTC. Its translation is CASSERTGSYEQYF.

This clonotype appeared many times. The chain links TRBV2 to TRBJ2-1; possible D gene TRBD1, 6 bases. CDR1 SNHLY and CDR2 FYNNEI come from the germline V gene. CDR3 size: 15 residues. Trimming shortened V by 7 bases and J by 0 bases, and 13 bases separated the two germline ends. The CDR3 here is CASIQDRSSYNEQFF. Here the CDR3 DNA reads TGTGCCAGCATCCAAGACAGGAGCTCCTACAATGAGCAGTTCTTC.

This clonotype is labeled medium-sized. The chain joins TRBV6-1 to TRBJ2-3; 9 bases map to TRBD1. The germline V gene has CDR1 MNHNS and CDR2 SASEGT. The CDR3 sequence is 14 residues long. Trimming took 5 bases from V and 6 from J; bases not matched to a gene: 6. The CDR3 sequence: CASSLRDRDDTQYF. DNA of the CDR3: TGTGCCAGCAGTCTCCGGGACAGGGACGATACGCAGTATTTT.

This clonotype showed up many times. The chain joins TRBV6-1 to TRBJ2-1; 7 bases are a match to TRBD1. Germline-derived CDR1 and CDR2 are MNHNS and SASEGT. This CDR3 contains 19 residues. V was clipped by 5 bases and J by 1 base; unmatched bases: 17. CDR3 nucleotides: TGTGCCAGCAGTTATTACATGGTGAGGGGGCCAGGGTCCTACAATGAGCAGTTCTTC. Protein product: CASSYYMVRGPGSYNEQFF.

In regard to this clonotype: A read error may account for a junction end that differs from germline. The chain couples TRBV29-1 to TRBJ1-1, with unresolved D. The CDR3 covers 12 residues. The germline CDR1 and CDR2 sequences are SQVTM and ANQGSEA. CDR3 amino acids: CGVEDQYAEAFF. The CDR3 region has the DNA TGCGGCGTTGAAGATCAGTACGCTGAAGCTTTCTTT.

This chain connects TRBV12-3 or TRBV12-4 to TRBJ2-7; D gene uncertain. V was clipped by 2 bases and J by 4 bases, with 9 bases between them. The CDR3 extends over 13 amino acids. CDR3 DNA: TGTGCCAGCAGTTTACGGGCCCGATACGAGCAGTACTTC. Protein sequence: CASSLRARYEQYF.

The chain is built from TRBV19 and TRBJ2-1; 12 bases align to TRBD2. This CDR3 has 15 residues. J lost 3 bases, V lost 5 bases, and 2 bases had no gene match. Germline V CDR1 and CDR2: LNHDA, SQIVND (reference sequence). Written as DNA, the CDR3 is TGTGCCAGTAGTCGGACTAGCGGGGTCTACAATGAGCAGTTCTTC. This gives the protein CASSRTSGVYNEQFF.